This is a list of T cell receptor beta chains from one sample in a study of blood T cell repertoires in COVID-19. This table comes from immunoSEQ multiplex PCR, and its TCRdb copy is limited to in-frame clones, with some not included. Of under 150,000 clones in the sample, more than 65% were seen once. Sequenced: peripheral blood. These receptors all come from a man in his fifties or sixties with acute or convalescent COVID-19. Each CDR3 is given with its conserved first and last residue. A D gene is named only where the DNA matches it firmly. Some rows have no size entry. The others give once, few or many, or a class for an expanded clone.

. TRBJ1-2 TRBV4-1 15 . TGCGCCAGCAGCCAAGATTCAAGGGACTACTATGGCTACACCTTC CASSQDSRDYYGYTF
TRBD2 TRBJ2-3 TRBV11-3 18 . TGTGCCAGCAGCTCTACCGCGGTTAGCGGGGGCCTCACAGATACGCAGTATTTT CASSSTAVSGGLTDTQYF
. TRBJ1-6 TRBV5-1 14 few TGCGCCAGCAGCTCCGGACAGCCTAATTCACCCCTCCACTTT CASSSGQPNSPLHF
. TRBJ2-5 TRBV2 12 . TGTGCCAGCAGGACAGATCAAGAGACCCAGTACTTC CASRTDQETQYF
. TRBJ1-4 TRBV3-1/TRBV3-2 11 . TGTGCCAGCAGCACTCGAGGGGAGGTGTTTTTT CASSTRGEVFF
. TRBJ1-5 TRBV5-8 14 . TGTGCCAGCAGCTTGGCCCAGACAAATCAGCCCCAGCATTTT CASSLAQTNQPQHF
TRBD1 TRBJ2-3 TRBV27 15 . TGTGCCAGCAGTTTATTCAGGGGGAGCACAGATACGCAGTATTTT CASSLFRGSTDTQYF
TRBD2 TRBJ2-4 TRBV3-1/TRBV3-2 21 . TGTGCCAGCAGCCTAAATATTCCCGGGACTAGCGGAAATAAAGCCAAAAACATTCAGTACTTC CASSLNIPGTSGNKAKNIQYF
TRBD1 TRBJ1-2 TRBV2 15 once TGTGCCAGCAGCCGAACTACCGACAGGGGGCATGGCTACACCTTC CASSRTTDRGHGYTF
TRBD1 TRBJ1-1 TRBV5-1 14 few TGCGCCAGCAGGACGACAGGGATCGGCACTGAAGCTTTCTTT CASRTTGIGTEAFF
. TRBJ1-5 TRBV19 13 . TGTGCCAGTAGTATAGCGATGAGGCAGCCCCAGCATTTT CASSIAMRQPQHF
. TRBJ1-5 TRBV19 15 . TGTGCCAGTAGTATAGACAGGAGGGGCAATCAGCCCCAGCATTTT CASSIDRRGNQPQHF
. TRBJ1-3 TRBV9 11 . TGTGCCAGCAGCGCCGGGGGCACCATATATTTT CASSAGGTIYF
. TRBJ1-2 TRBV9 17 . TGTGCCAGCAGCGCGGGGGGGTATAGCGGGTCTAACTATGGCTACACCTTC CASSAGGYSGSNYGYTF
. TRBJ2-4 TRBV3-1/TRBV3-2 12 . TGTGCCAGCAGCCAACTAACTATCCCCTTGTACTTC CASSQLTIPLYF
. TRBJ2-2 TRBV18 12 . TGTGCCAGCTCATGGACGGGAGGGGAGCTGTTTTTT CASSWTGGELFF
. TRBJ1-2 TRBV6-5 15 . TGTGCCAGCAGCTCTATCCCACTGGGGGCCTATGGCTACACCTTC CASSSIPLGAYGYTF
. TRBJ1-2 TRBV5-1 15 . TGCGCCAGCAGCTTGGGTGCAGAAGCTAACTATGGCTACACCTTC CASSLGAEANYGYTF
TRBD2 TRBJ2-2 TRBV7-7 16 . TGTGCCATCGGAGCCTCTAGCGGGGGGGCGGCCGGGGAGCTGTTTTTT CAIGASSGGAAGELFF
TRBD1 TRBJ1-4 TRBV28 15 . TGTGCCAGCAGTCAAAACAGGGGGCTTTCTGAAAAACTGTTTTTT CASSQNRGLSEKLFF
. TRBJ2-1 TRBV2 14 . TGTGCCAGCAGTGTTGGCGGGGGAGGGGGTGAGCAGTTCTTC CASSVGGGGGEQFF
TRBD1 TRBJ2-3 TRBV7-8 16 . TGTGCCAGCAGCCTATTGACAGGGGGATCCCCAGATACGCAGTATTTT CASSLLTGGSPDTQYF
TRBD2 TRBJ2-7 TRBV5-1 13 . TGCGCCAGCAGCTGGTTGGGAGGGTCGGAGCAGTACTTC CASSWLGGSEQYF
TRBD1 TRBJ2-7 TRBV24-1 15 . TGTGCCACCAGTGACACCGGGACAGGGGTCTACGAGCAGTACTTC CATSDTGTGVYEQYF
. TRBJ2-1 TRBV11-2 16 . TGTGCCAGCACCAGGTCGGGGGAAGGCTCCTACAATGAGCAGTTCTTC CASTRSGEGSYNEQFF
. TRBJ1-5 TRBV6-1 16 . TGTGCCAGCAGTGAAGCGGCTCCAACAGGGAATCAGCCCCAGCATTTT CASSEAAPTGNQPQHF
TRBD2 TRBJ2-3 TRBV4-1 19 . TGCGCCAGCAGCCAAGGTCCACTAGCGGGGGGACTTTTTACAGATACGCAGTATTTT CASSQGPLAGGLFTDTQYF
. TRBJ2-2 TRBV11-3 12 . TGTGCCAGCTCTCTATCCTCCGGGGAGCTGTTTTTT CASSLSSGELFF
TRBD2 TRBJ2-2 TRBV6-2/TRBV6-3 18 few TGTGCCAGCAGTTACTCGGTCCAGCGGGGGGGTCCAGCCGGGGAGCTGTTTTTT CASSYSVQRGGPAGELFF
TRBD1 TRBJ1-2 TRBV15 14 . TGTGCCACCAGCAGATCCCGGGACAGGGATCGCTACACCTTC CATSRSRDRDRYTF
. TRBJ1-1 TRBV11-1 13 . TGTGCCAGCAGCTTAGTCACCGGACAGCGTCCTTTCTTT CASSLVTGQRPFF
. TRBJ1-1 TRBV2 9 . TGTGCCAGCACACTTGGAGCTTTCTTT CASTLGAFF
TRBD1 TRBJ1-1 TRBV5-1 15 . TGCGCCAGCAGCTCCCCCGGGACAGGGATCACTGAAGCTTTCTTT CASSSPGTGITEAFF
TRBD1 TRBJ1-6 TRBV27 20 . TGTGCCAGCAGTTCCCTGGACAGGGCCTCCGTGAGCTCCTATAATTCACCCCTCCACTTT CASSSLDRASVSSYNSPLHF
TRBD1 TRBJ1-3 TRBV29-1 14 . TGCAGCGTTGAAGCCGCGGGACAGAGAAACACCATATATTTT CSVEAAGQRNTIYF
TRBD1 TRBJ2-5 TRBV5-1 14 . TGCGCCAGCAGCTGGGACAGTTTCCAAGAGACCCAGTACTTC CASSWDSFQETQYF